Many counts were recorded for the clone carrying this TCR beta chain. What it recognizes is unknown. These data belong to a study of CD8+CD57+ T cells in acquired aplastic anemia. Study conclusions and caveats: Between the patient and control groups, CD8+ Simpson's diversity did not differ significantly. Patients and controls shared about 30 CD8+ CDR3 sequences.

The template used for profiling TCR beta VDJ and CDR3 was genomic DNA. MiXCR was run by TCRdb on the reads, yielding one entry per CDR3 protein. The table has 180,000 or so distinct CDR3 sequences, 47% seen once. Patients sequenced had flow cytometry evidence of CD8+CD57+ cell expansion. All participating patients were living with severe acquired aplastic anemia. Patients had undergone no therapy by the time their blood was sampled. The receptor was derived from a human donor with aplastic anemia. Sequences were obtained from sorted CD4+, CD8+, or CD8+CD57+ T cells (not recorded which) from PBMCs.

The CDR3 sequence: CASSRDRGLYNEQFF. Here the CDR3 DNA reads TGTGCCAGCAGCCGCGACAGGGGGCTTTACAATGAGCAGTTCTTC. The chain carries TRBV7-3 and TRBJ2-1, with TRBD1 matching over 10 bases. CDR3 length: 15 amino acids. V dropped 5 bases and J dropped 4; count of bases not matched to a gene: 5. The germline gives CDR1 SGHTA, CDR2 FQGTGA.